The clone carrying this T cell receptor beta chain has ten or more counts. Using immunoSEQ multiplex PCR, the repertoire was profiled, and TCRdb retains in-frame clones only, with some absent. In total the sample includes 38,000 or so clones, none of them seen once. These data are taken from a study of T cells after posttransplantation cyclophosphamide. The CDR3 runs to 13 residues. V was pared by 3 bases and J by 5 bases, with 10 bases between. From germline, CDR1 is KGHSH and CDR2 LQKENI. This sequence was found in a man between 45 and 60 years old in good health, CMV-negative, and a related stem cell transplant donor. Sequencing input: PBMCs. V gene TRBV18 combines with J gene TRBJ1-1; tentative D call: TRBD1 (5 bases). This CDR3 is CASSPAGGTEAFF. The DNA for the CDR3 is TGTGCCAGCTCACCGGCGGGGGGTACTGAAGCTTTCTTT.